Shown below are 17 T cell receptor beta chains from a single sample sequenced in a study of chemoradiotherapy in HPV16-positive cancers (dated 2022 in TCRdb). Library generation was performed with the immunoSEQ multiplex PCR assay. TCRdb provides this immuneACCESS table in a form limited to in-frame rearrangements. Some clones are lacking; in checked studies, under half of them reflect an unresolved V gene, and why the rest are absent is not known. The sample yields some 11,000 clones; around 87% were counted once. Clones ranked in the top ten supply around 5% of the sample. The sample was blood, taken from a patient who underwent chemoradiotherapy. The source is a human donor with HPV-associated anogenital cancer.

The rearrangement joins TRBV5-1 to TRBJ1-4, with 8 bases lining up with TRBD1. The V gene end was trimmed by 4 bases and the J gene end by 8 bases; junction bases not matched to a gene: 7. Germline CDR1 reads SGHRS; CDR2 reads YFSETQ. The CDR3 has 14 amino acids. CDR3 loop: CASSAGQDYEKLFF. The CDR3, as DNA: TGCGCCAGCAGCGCGGGACAGGATTACGAAAAACTGTTTTTT.

The chain recombines TRBV9 with TRBJ1-6, with 9 bases identical to TRBD1. After removal of 3 bases from V and 7 bases from J, the junction contained 5 bases not matched to a gene. The CDR3 length is 15 residues. Germline V gene lookup returns CDR1 SGDLS and CDR2 YYNGEE. The CDR3 protein is CASSAETGGNSPLHF. DNA for the CDR3: TGTGCCAGCAGCGCCGAGACAGGGGGGAATTCACCCCTCCACTTT.

The chain has TRBV27 and TRBJ1-4, with no clear D. Trimming removed 3 bases from V and 6 bases from J, with 8 bases in between. CDR1 is MNHEY, CDR2 SMNVEV, per germline (reference sequence). The CDR3 sequence is 13 residues long. CDR3 nucleotides: TGTGCCAGCAGTTTTATCAGATATGAAAAACTGTTTTTT. Translation gives CASSFIRYEKLFF.

This clone showed up just once. V is TRBV5-4 and J is TRBJ1-2, with 9 nucleotides matching TRBD1. Germline-derived CDR1 and CDR2 are SGHNT and YYREEE (reference sequence). CDR3 size: 16 residues. The V gene end was trimmed by 4 bases and the J gene end by 1 base; junction bases not matched to a gene: 8. The CDR3 DNA reads TGTGCCAGCAGCCCCACTTCGGGACAGGGTAACTATGGCTACACCTTC. It is translated as CASSPTSGQGNYGYTF.

The CDR3 region has the DNA TGTGCCAGCAGTGAATCTTTCAGGGGGCTGGGCACTGAAGCTTTCTTT. This sequence encodes CASSESFRGLGTEAFF. The V call is TRBV6-1, the J call TRBJ1-1; 8 bases are a match to TRBD1. This CDR3 is built from 16 residues. Germline V CDR1 and CDR2: MNHNS, SASEGT. V lost 2 bases and J lost 4; bases outside the gene matches: 9.

The chain couples TRBV18 to TRBJ1-2; 12 positions match TRBD1. The V and J ends lost 2 bases and 4 bases, in that order; junction bases with no gene match: 11. Germline CDR1 reads KGHSH; CDR2 reads LQKENI. The CDR3 runs to 18 residues. DNA for the CDR3: TGTGCCAGCTCACCAGCCGGGACAGGGGGCCCCGGTGGCTATGGCTACACCTTC. Its translation is CASSPAGTGGPGGYGYTF.

The chain links TRBV7-8 to TRBJ1-1; TRBD1 aligns across 7 bases. The germline V gene has CDR1 SGHVS and CDR2 FQNEAQ. The CDR3 covers 13 residues. V shed 4 bases and J 1 base; nucleotides not matched to a gene: 0. The CDR3, as DNA: TGTGCCAGCAGCTGGGACAGGAACACTGAAGCTTTCTTT. This codes for CASSWDRNTEAFF.

The V and J genes are TRBV7-7 and TRBJ2-5; D is possibly TRBD1 (5 bases). The closer fit of TRBJ2-7 to the DNA end suggests the J call may be wrong. The germline V gene encodes CDR1 SSHAT and CDR2 FNYEAQ (reference sequence). CDR3 size: 15 residues. In nucleotides, the CDR3 is TGTGCCAGCAGCTTAGAGTCAGGGAAACACTACGAGCAGTACTTC. The encoded protein is CASSLESGKHYEQYF.

The chain employs TRBV7-9 and TRBJ1-2, with TRBD1 matching over 8 bases. CDR3 length: 15 amino acids. V dropped 2 bases and J dropped 3; count of bases not matched to a gene: 5. From germline, CDR1 is SEHNR and CDR2 FQNEAQ (reference sequence). In DNA, the CDR3 is TGTGCCAGCAGCTTACAGGGGGCGCTATACTATGGCTACACCTTC. Amino acid sequence: CASSLQGALYYGYTF. Full variable domain (rest looked up from reference TRBV7-9 and TRBJ1-2): DTGVSQNPRHKITKRGQNVTFRCDPISEHNRLYWYRQTLGQGPEFLTYFQNEAQLEKSRLLSDRFSAERPKGSFSTLEIQRTEQGDSAMYLCASSLQGALYYGYTFGSGTRLTVV.

This clone was counted only a few times. The gene calls are TRBV10-1 and TRBJ1-2; no definite D call. From germline, CDR1 is WNHNN and CDR2 SYGVQD (reference sequence). Deletions cut 6 bases from V and 4 bases from J, with 12 bases between. The CDR3 extends over 13 amino acids. The CDR3 DNA reads as TGCGCCAGCAGCCCGGACCCGTTCTATGGCTACACCTTC. Residues: CASSPDPFYGYTF.

This clone is a singleton in its sample. This sequence joins TRBV5-4 and TRBJ2-3; 8 bases align to TRBD1. J gave up 4 bases and V 5 bases, and 9 bases lay outside the gene matches. The CDR3 spans 15 residues. Germline lookup yields CDR1 SGHNT and CDR2 YYREEE (reference sequence). CDR3 in amino acids: CASSPTLTGADTQYF. The CDR3, as DNA: TGTGCCAGCAGTCCCACTCTGACAGGGGCAGATACGCAGTATTTT.

V and J are TRBV5-1 and TRBJ1-2, with a tentative D call TRBD1 (6 bases). Between the trimmed V and J ends, which lost 4 bases and 4 bases, there was a span of 17 bases. This CDR3 contains 15 residues. CDR1 is SGHRS and CDR2 is YFSETQ in the germline V gene. The CDR3 loop is CASSRPGQTLYGYTF. CDR3 nucleotide sequence: TGCGCCAGCAGCCGCCCGGGACAAACCCTCTATGGCTACACCTTC.

The chain combines TRBV27 with TRBJ1-2; maybe TRBD1 (5 bases). V was trimmed by 4 bases and J by 3 bases, leaving 15 bases between them. The CDR3 is made up of 15 amino acids. The V gene's germline CDR1 is MNHEY and CDR2 SMNVEV (reference sequence). This CDR3 reads CASSSLTTDDYGYTF. The CDR3 DNA reads as TGTGCCAGCAGTTCTCTGACGACAGACGACTATGGCTACACCTTC.

The chain carries TRBV19 and TRBJ2-7; D may be TRBD1 (6 bases). CDR1 is LNHDA, CDR2 SQIVND, per germline (reference sequence). The CDR3 loop spans 11 amino acids. V dropped 5 bases and J dropped 8 bases, with 10 bases sitting between them. CDR3 protein: CASSEQGQQYF. The CDR3 DNA sequence: TGTGCCAGTAGTGAACAGGGCCAGCAGTACTTC.

V usage is TRBV5-6 and J usage is TRBJ2-2; 9 bases fit TRBD1. Germline V lookup: CDR1 SGHDT, CDR2 YYEEEE. The junction had 13 bases not matched to a gene; V was cut back by 4 bases and J by 6 bases. CDR3 length: 17 residues. The CDR3 nucleotides are TGTGCCAGCAGCCCAGCCCTTGGACAGGGGTTTTCCGGGGAGCTGTTTTTT. Its translation: CASSPALGQGFSGELFF.

This chain links TRBV5-4 with TRBJ2-3; 8 nucleotides align to TRBD1. Germline V gene sequence: CDR1 SGHNT, CDR2 YYREEE (reference sequence). The CDR3 sequence is 15 residues long. Trimming removed 4 bases from V and 2 bases from J; junction bases left unmatched: 6. CDR3 DNA: TGTGCCAGCAGCGATGACAGGGGTCTCACAGATACGCAGTATTTT. Translating gives CASSDDRGLTDTQYF. Drawing the rest from reference TRBV5-4 and TRBJ2-3, the complete variable domain is ETGVTQSPTHLIKTRGQQVTLRCSSQSGHNTVSWYQQALGQGPQFIFQYYREEENGRGNFPPRFSGLQFPNYSSELNVNALELDDSALYLCASSDDRGLTDTQYFGPGTRLTVL.

The chain combines TRBV5-8 with TRBJ2-5, with D perhaps given as TRBD1 or TRBD2 (5 bases each). This CDR3 is 14 amino acids long. The V gene lost 0 bases and the J gene lost 2 bases, with 8 bases spanning the gap. The germline V gene encodes CDR1 SGHTS and CDR2 YDEGEE. This CDR3 is CASSLGGPQETQYF. In nucleotides, the CDR3 is TGTGCCAGCAGCTTGGGGGGACCTCAAGAGACCCAGTACTTC.